The clone carrying this TCR beta chain was observed a few times. Its antigen is not known. This record comes from a study of T-cell reconstitution after alpha-beta-depleted transplantation in children. Findings of the study overall: Surviving recipient T cells and thymic progenitors underlay high day-60 TCRbeta diversity in some patients. From newly produced T cells came most of the T-cell counts and diversity one year after transplant. Reports say that about two months after transplant, the alpha-beta T cells came out of several hundred graft clones that had expanded.

TCRbeta library preparation incorporated unique molecular identifiers. TCRdb analysed the PCR reads with MiXCR anew, one entry per CDR3 protein. This table holds 200,000 or so distinct CDR3 sequences, about 8.4% found once. This CDR3 is 16 amino acids long. From germline, CDR1 is SGHTA and CDR2 FQGNSA. Trimming cost V 3 bases and J 4 bases; bases outside gene matches: 6. The clonotype comes from a male patient aged 2-15 years who had a stem cell transplant for acute myeloid leukemia, so the T cells may come from the graft donor. This material consisted of PBMCs, mostly from graft donor cells, taken 360 days after TCRalphabeta/CD19-depleted stem cell transplant. The chain couples TRBV7-2 to TRBJ2-2; 9 positions agree with TRBD2. This CDR3 reads CASSFLAGAGTGELFF. In DNA, the CDR3 is TGTGCCAGCAGCTTCTTAGCGGGAGCGGGCACCGGGGAGCTGTTTTTT.